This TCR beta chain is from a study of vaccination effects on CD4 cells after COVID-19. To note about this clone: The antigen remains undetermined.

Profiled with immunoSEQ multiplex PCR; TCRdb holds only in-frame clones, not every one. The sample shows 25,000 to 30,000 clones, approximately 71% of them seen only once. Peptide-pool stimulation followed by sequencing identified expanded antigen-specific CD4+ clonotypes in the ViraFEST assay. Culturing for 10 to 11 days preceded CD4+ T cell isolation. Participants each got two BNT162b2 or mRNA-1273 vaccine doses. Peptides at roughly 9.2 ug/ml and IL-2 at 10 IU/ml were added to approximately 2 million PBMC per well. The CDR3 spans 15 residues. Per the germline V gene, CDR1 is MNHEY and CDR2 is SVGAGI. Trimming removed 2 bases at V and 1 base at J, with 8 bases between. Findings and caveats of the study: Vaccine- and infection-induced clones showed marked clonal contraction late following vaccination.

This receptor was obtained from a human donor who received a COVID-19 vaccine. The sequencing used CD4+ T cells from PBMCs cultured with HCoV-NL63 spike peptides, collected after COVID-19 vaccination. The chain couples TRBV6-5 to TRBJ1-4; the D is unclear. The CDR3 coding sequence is TGTGCCAGCAGTTACAGTCGGGGAACTAATGAAAAACTGTTTTTT. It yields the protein CASSYSRGTNEKLFF.